The text below deals with one TCR beta chain. Method: immunoSEQ multiplex PCR; TCRdb's copy keeps in-frame clones and lacks some. There are a few hundred thousand clones in the sample; roughly 87% occur only once, and 8.9% lies in the top ten. The entry originates in a study of blood T cell repertoires in COVID-19. Study-wide context: Sample material is recorded as cDNA or gDNA derived from T cells, B-cell-depleted T cells, or PBMCs.

Assignment of participants to cohorts was predicated upon participant-reported clinical history. J lost 8 bases, V lost 4 bases, and 7 bases had no gene match. Per germline, CDR1 SGHAT and CDR2 FQDESV (reference sequence). The CDR3 has 15 amino acids. Sequencing was performed on PBMCs or T cells enriched from blood (not recorded which). The genes are TRBV11-1 and TRBJ2-1, with 11 positions matching TRBD1. The receptor's source is a woman between 18 and 29 years old who had recovered from COVID-19. The CDR3 bases are TGTGCCAGCAGCTGGGGGACAGGGGGTACGGATGAGCAGTTCTTC. Its translation: CASSWGTGGTDEQFF.